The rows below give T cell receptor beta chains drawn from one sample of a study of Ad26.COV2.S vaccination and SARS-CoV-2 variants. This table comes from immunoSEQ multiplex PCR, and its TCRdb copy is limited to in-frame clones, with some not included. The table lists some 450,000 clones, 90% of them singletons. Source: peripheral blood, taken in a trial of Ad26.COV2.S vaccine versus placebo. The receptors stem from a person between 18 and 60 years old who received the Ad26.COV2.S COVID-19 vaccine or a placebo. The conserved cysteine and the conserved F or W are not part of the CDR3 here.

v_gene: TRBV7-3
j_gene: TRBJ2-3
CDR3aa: ASSLSGTYTDTQY

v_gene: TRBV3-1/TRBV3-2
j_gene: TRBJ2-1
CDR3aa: ASSHATSGRDNEQF

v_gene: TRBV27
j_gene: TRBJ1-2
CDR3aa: ASSPGGGDNYGYT

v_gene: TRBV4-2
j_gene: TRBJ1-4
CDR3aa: ASSQDRVEKLF

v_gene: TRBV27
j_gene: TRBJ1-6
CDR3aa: ASSLSAGTGNSPLH

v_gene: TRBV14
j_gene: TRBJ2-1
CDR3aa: ASSQGQGFGLNEQF

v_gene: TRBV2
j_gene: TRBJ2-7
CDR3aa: ARGGVSGYEQY

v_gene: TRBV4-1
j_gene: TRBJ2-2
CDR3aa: ASSQIDTGELF

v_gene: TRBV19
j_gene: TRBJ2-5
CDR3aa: ASSIGSGWGEETQY

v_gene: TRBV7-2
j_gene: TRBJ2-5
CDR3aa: ASVPRSGTQETQY

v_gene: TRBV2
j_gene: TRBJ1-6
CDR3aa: ASKEISSYNSPLH

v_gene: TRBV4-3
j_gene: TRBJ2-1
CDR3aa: ASSPQGGSEQF

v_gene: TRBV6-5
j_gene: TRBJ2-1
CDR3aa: ASSKTGTPYNEQF